Reported below is one T cell receptor (beta chain). Its antigen is still unknown. This CDR3 is built from 13 residues. The germline V and J ends were trimmed by 5 bases and 2 bases, with 10 bases remaining between them. The data originate from a study of T cell repertoires in cytomegalovirus infection. A single record per CDR3 protein comes from TCRdb applying MiXCR to the reads. Altogether approximately 310,000 distinct CDR3 sequences are present, approximately 25% being singletons, with the ten largest covering 10% to 15%. The gene calls are TRBV12-3 or TRBV12-4 and TRBJ2-7; weak D call: TRBD1 (5 bases). The sample in question was cultured PBMCs, obtained from culture after CMV antigen stimulation. The TCR comes from a human donor in good health (CMV status not recorded). Some clones in this sample may be carry-over from other donors' samples. This CDR3 reads CASSQTVTYEQYF. CDR3 sequence (DNA): TGTGCCAGCAGTCAGACAGTAACCTACGAGCAGTACTTC.